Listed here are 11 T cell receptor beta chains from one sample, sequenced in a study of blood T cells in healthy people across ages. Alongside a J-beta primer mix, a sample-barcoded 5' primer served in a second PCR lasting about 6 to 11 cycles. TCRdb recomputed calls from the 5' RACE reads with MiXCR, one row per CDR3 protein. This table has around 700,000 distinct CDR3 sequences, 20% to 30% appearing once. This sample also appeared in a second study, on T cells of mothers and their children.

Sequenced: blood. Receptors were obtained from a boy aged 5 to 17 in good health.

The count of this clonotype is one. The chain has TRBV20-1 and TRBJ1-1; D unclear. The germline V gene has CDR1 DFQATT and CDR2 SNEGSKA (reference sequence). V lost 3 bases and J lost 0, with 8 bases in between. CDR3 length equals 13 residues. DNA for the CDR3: TGCAGTGCTAGTAGACGGATGAACACTGAAGCTTTCTTT. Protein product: CSASRRMNTEAFF.

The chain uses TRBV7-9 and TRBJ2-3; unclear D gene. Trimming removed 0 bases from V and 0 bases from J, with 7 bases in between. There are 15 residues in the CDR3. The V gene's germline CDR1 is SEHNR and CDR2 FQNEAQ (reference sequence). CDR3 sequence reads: CASSLARPSTDTQYF. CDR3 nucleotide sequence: TGTGCCAGCAGCTTAGCTCGGCCTAGCACAGATACGCAGTATTTT.

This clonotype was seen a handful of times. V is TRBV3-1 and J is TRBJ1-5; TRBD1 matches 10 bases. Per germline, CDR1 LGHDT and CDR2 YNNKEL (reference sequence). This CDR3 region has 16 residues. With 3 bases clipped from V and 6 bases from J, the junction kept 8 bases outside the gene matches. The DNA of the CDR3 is TGTGCCAGCAGCCACTGGACAGGGGGGCTGAGTCAGCCCCAGCATTTT. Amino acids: CASSHWTGGLSQPQHF.

The DNA for the CDR3 is TGTGCCAGCTCACCCTTGTTCATCCCTGGAGCCGAGCAGTACTTC. Its translation: CASSPLFIPGAEQYF. The J gene is TRBJ2-7, the V gene TRBV18; D not certain. Germline loops: CDR1 KGHSH, CDR2 LQKENI. CDR3 length: 15 amino acids. V was trimmed by 3 bases and J by 6 bases, leaving 18 bases between them. The complete variable domain, with remaining parts taken from reference TRBV18 and TRBJ2-7, reads NAGVMQNPRHLVRRRGQEARLRCSPMKGHSHVYWYRQLPEEGLKFMVYLQKENIIDESGMPKERFSAEFPKEGPSILRIQQVVRGDSAAYFCASSPLFIPGAEQYFGPGTRLTVT.

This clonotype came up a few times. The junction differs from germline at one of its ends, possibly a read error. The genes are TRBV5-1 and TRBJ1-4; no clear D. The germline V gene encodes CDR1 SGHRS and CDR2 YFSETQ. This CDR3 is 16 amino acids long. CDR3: CASSLGGRSTNEKLFF. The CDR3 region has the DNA TGCGCCAGCAGCTTGGGAGGGAGATCAACCAATGAAAAACTGTTTTTT.

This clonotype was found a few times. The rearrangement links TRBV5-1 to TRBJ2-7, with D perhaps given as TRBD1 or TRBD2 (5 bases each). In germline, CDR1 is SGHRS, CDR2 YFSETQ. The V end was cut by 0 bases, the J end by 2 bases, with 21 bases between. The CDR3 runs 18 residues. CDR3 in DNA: TGCGCCAGCAGCTTGGCCCTCGGGACGCCCGGTAGGGCCTACGAGCAGTACTTC. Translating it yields CASSLALGTPGRAYEQYF.

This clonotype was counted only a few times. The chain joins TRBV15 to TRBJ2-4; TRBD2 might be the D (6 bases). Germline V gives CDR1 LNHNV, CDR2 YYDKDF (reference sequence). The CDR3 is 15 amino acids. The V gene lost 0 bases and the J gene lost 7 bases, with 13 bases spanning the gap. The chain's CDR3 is CATSRDRTGGNIQYF. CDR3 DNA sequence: TGTGCCACCAGCAGAGATCGAACTGGGGGGAACATTCAGTACTTC.

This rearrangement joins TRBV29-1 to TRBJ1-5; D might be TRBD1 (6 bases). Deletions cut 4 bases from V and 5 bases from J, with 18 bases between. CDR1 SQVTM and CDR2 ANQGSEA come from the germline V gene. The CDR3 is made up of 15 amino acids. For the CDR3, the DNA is TGCAGCGTTGTAGAGACAGGTGAGAAGGATCAGCCCCAGCATTTT. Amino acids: CSVVETGEKDQPQHF. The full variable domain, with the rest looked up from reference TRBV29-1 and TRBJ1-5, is SAVISQKPSRDICQRGTSLTIQCQVDSQVTMMFWYRQQPGQSLTLIATANQGSEATYESGFVIDKFPISRPNLTFSTLTVSNMSPEDSSIYLCSVVETGEKDQPQHFGDGTRLSIL.

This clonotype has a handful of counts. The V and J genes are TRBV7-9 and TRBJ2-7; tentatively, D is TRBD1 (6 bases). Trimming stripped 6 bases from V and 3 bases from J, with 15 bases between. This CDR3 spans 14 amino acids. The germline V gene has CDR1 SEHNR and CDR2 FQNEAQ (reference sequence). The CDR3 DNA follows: TGTGCCAGCAGGGATTGGACAGATGACTACGAGCAGTACTTC. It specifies CASRDWTDDYEQYF. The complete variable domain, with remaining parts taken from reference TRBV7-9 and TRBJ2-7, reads DTGVSQNPRHKITKRGQNVTFRCDPISEHNRLYWYRQTLGQGPEFLTYFQNEAQLEKSRLLSDRFSAERPKGSFSTLEIQRTEQGDSAMYLCASRDWTDDYEQYFGPGTRLTVT.

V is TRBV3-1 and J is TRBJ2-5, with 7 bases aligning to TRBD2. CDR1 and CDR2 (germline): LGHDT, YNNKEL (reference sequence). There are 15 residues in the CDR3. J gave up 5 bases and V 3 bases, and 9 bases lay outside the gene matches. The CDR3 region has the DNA TGTGCCAGCAGCCATGGCGGGAGTGGTATCGAGACCCAGTACTTC. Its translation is CASSHGGSGIETQYF.

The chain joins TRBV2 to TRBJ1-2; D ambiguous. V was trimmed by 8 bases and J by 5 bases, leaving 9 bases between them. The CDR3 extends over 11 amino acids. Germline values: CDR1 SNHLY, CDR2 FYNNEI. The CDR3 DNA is TGTGCCAGCGCGCCTACTTATGGCTACACCTTC. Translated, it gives CASAPTYGYTF.